This entry is about one T cell receptor beta chain. What antigen it recognizes has not been identified. No much larger clone is present one base from it, and per-base qualities are unavailable. On a MiSeq, deep resolution sequencing aimed for a depth between 1 in 1 million and 1 in 200,000 T cells, with each clonotype covered approximately 9.2x on average. The immunoSEQ hsTCRB Kit was used to generate the TCR beta libraries. For the original study's pipeline: Data were analyzed with ImmunoSEQ Data Assistant and ImmunoSEQ Analyzer, with V, D and J genes assigned per IMGT definitions. Clonality, which ranges from 0 to 1, was calculated as one minus the normalized Shannon entropy of productive rearrangement frequencies. Only overrepresented clonotypes making up at least 0.05% of the repertoire of each patient were included in the public clonotype analysis. Thirteen age-matched healthy donor repertoires from immuneACCESS were used as controls for clonality. The table was pulled from immuneACCESS by TCRdb, which kept in-frame rearrangements only. Such tables lose some clones; where checked, under half of the loss comes from unresolved V genes, and the rest has no known cause. The DNA was the basis for D and trimming; V, J and clone size are from that table. A total of roughly 130,000 clones appear in this sample, approximately 89% of them only once. The ten largest make up 10% to 13% of the sample.

These data are taken from a study of cytotoxic CD8 clonotypes in ibrutinib-treated CLL (dated by TCRdb to the early 2020s). For the wider study: The cohort was composed of some twelve relapsed/refractory and approximately 14 treatment-naive patients; IGHV unmutated status was identified in roughly 18 patients. Response samples were obtained after a median of roughly eleven months of treatment, with a range of about 6 to 36 months. On average, each sample yielded around 250,000 productive templates and 94,082 productive rearrangements. Patients were still on ibrutinib when every remission and progressive disease sample was collected. Partial responses were observed in about 24 patients and complete responses in 2; after a median follow-up of around 68 months, remission was maintained in 15 or so patients and progression was observed in roughly twelve. Of the approximately 94 people in the trial, 26 had longitudinal samples available. Cryopreserved peripheral blood mononuclear cells were obtained before treatment, at response, and at either sustained remission or disease progression. Overall results and qualifications from the work: At ibrutinib response clonality went up, during sustained remission it held steady, and at progression it dropped back toward baseline. Sampling times were not matched between sustained-remission and progressing patients, and lymph node repertoires were not studied. Public clonotypes were rare and either shrank or stayed stable during treatment, and the rise in clonality at ibrutinib response reflected expansion of private clonotypes. Baseline clonality exceeded that of age-matched healthy donors and correlated strongly with circulating CD8+ T-cell counts.

The time point label of this sample denotes: approximately 11 months on ibrutinib. For TCR beta library preparation, roughly 2.2 micrograms of genomic DNA were isolated from cryopreserved PBMCs. High-throughput TCR beta sequencing was performed on longitudinal blood samples from CLL patients receiving ibrutinib monotherapy. The patients took part in an open-label, single-center phase 2 trial of ibrutinib monotherapy. The CDR3, cysteine through phenylalanine, is 11 amino acids long. The retained sequence is limited to the CDR3, 33 bases, with the frame set at the first base. V lost 3 bases and J lost 0 bases; the stretch between them is 3 bases long. CDR1 and CDR2 (DFQATT, SNEGSKA) derive from the germline V gene (reference sequence).

This receptor was taken from a human donor with chronic lymphocytic leukemia. The source was PBMCs, collected after 12 months of ibrutinib treatment. The receptor chain draws on TRBV20-1 and TRBJ2-7; the D gene identity is not certain. The CDR3 corresponds to CSASRSYEQYF. The nucleotides are TGCAGTGCTAGTCGCTCCTACGAGCAGTACTTC.